This T cell receptor beta chain comes out of a study of cytomegalovirus exposure and HLA in healthy donors. General study findings and limits: Confirmation was obtained in vitro that three CMV-associated chains are specific for CMV antigens. Accounts indicate the classifier identified cytomegalovirus status with strong specificity and sensitivity. TCR sequences were mostly rare, though some public TCRs occurred in many donors. According to the study, approximately 150 TCR beta chains were cytomegalovirus-associated.

The germline gives CDR1 SNHLY, CDR2 FYNNEI. The CDR3 spans 13 residues. Losses at the gene ends were 2 bases for V and 4 bases for J; bases not matched to a gene: 1. Clones were sequenced by immunoSEQ multiplex PCR, and TCRdb holds only the in-frame ones, with some missing. The table shows 150,000 or so clones, with 86% occurring only once. With respect to this clone: Its antigen remains unidentified.

V is TRBV2 and J is TRBJ1-1; 7 bases fit TRBD1. The source is a human donor in good health. Source material: PBMCs. CDR3 nucleotides: TGTGCCAGCAGTGAATACAGGGGCACTGAAGCTTTCTTT. Protein: CASSEYRGTEAFF.